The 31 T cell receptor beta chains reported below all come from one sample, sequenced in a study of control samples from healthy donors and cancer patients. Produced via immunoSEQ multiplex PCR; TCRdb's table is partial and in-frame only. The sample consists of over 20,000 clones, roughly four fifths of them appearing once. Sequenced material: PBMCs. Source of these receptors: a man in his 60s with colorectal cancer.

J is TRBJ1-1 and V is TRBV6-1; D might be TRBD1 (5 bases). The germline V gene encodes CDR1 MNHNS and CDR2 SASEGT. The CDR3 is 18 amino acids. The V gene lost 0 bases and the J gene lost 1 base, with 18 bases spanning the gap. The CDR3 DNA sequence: TGTGCCAGCAGTGAAGCGGCGGGGGTAAAGTGGGGGAACACTGAAGCTTTCTTT. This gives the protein CASSEAAGVKWGNTEAFF.

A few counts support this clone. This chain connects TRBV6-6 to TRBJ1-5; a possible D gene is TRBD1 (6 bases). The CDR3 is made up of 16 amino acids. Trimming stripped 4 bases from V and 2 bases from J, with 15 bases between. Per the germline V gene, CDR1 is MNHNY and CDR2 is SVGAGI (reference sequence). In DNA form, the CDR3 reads TGTGCCAGCAGTTCTCATCCGGGGGCAGGCAATCAGCCCCAGCATTTT. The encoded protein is CASSSHPGAGNQPQHF.

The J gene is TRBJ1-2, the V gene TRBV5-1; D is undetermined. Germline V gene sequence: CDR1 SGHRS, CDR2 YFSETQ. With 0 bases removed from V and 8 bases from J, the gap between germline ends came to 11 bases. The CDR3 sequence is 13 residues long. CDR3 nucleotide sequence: TGCGCCAGCAGCTTGGAGTGGGGTGGCGGCTACACCTTC. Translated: CASSLEWGGGYTF.

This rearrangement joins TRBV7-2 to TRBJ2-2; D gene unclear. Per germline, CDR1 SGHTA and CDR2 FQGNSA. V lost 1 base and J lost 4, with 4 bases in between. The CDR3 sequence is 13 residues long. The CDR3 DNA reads TGTGCCAGCAGCTTAGGGCCCACCGGGGAGCTGTTTTTT. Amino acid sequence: CASSLGPTGELFF.

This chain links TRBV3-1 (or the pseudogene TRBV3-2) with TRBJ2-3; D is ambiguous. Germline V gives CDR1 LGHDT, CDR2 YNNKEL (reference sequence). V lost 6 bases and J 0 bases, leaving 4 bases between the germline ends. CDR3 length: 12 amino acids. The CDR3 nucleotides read TGTGCCAGCAGAGGTAGCACAGATACGCAGTATTTT. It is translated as CASRGSTDTQYF.

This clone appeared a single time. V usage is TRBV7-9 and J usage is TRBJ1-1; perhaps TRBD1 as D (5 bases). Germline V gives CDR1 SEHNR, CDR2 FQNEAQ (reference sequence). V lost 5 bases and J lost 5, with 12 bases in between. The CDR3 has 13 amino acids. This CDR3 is CASSHAGGTEAFF. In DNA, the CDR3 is TGTGCCAGCAGCCACGCGGGGGGAACTGAAGCTTTCTTT.

The CDR3 sequence is CASSPKGSYNEQFF. Here the CDR3 DNA reads TGTGCCAGCAGCCCCAAGGGCTCCTACAATGAGCAGTTCTTC. The chain joins TRBV7-9 to TRBJ2-1; D not certain. This CDR3 is built from 14 residues. The germline V gene has CDR1 SEHNR and CDR2 FQNEAQ (reference sequence). Trimming removed 5 bases from V and 0 bases from J, with 8 bases in between. The variable domain in full, completed from reference TRBV7-9 and TRBJ2-1, reads DTGVSQNPRHKITKRGQNVTFRCDPISEHNRLYWYRQTLGQGPEFLTYFQNEAQLEKSRLLSDRFSAERPKGSFSTLEIQRTEQGDSAMYLCASSPKGSYNEQFFGPGTRLTVL.

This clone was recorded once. The CDR3 region has the DNA TGTGCCAGCAGTTACTCGATACTTTACAAAGCTTTCTTT. It specifies CASSYSILYKAFF. The J gene is TRBJ1-1, the V gene TRBV6-5; D is ambiguous. Trimming took 0 bases from V and 9 from J, leaving 11 bases between them. Germline CDR1 is MNHEY and CDR2 is SVGAGI. The CDR3 has 13 amino acids.

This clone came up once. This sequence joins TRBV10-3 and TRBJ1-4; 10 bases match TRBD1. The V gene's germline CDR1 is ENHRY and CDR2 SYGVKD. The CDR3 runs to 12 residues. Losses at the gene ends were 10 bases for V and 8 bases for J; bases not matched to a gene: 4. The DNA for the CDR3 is TGTGCCAGCGGGACAGGGGAAGAAAAACTGTTTTTT. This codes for CASGTGEEKLFF.

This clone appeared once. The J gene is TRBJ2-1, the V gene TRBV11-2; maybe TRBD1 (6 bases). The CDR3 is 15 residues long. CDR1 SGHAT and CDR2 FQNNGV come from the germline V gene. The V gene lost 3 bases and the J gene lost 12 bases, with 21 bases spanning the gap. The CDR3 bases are TGTGCCAGCAGCTTCTACCGGGACATGGGGGTTTGGCAGTTCTTC. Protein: CASSFYRDMGVWQFF.

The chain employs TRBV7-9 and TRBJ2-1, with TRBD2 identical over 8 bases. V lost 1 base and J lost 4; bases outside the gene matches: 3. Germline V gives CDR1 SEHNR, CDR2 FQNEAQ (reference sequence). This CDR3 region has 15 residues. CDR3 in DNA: TGTGCCAGCAGCTTAGGAGCGGGGGTTTACAATGAGCAGTTCTTC. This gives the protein CASSLGAGVYNEQFF.

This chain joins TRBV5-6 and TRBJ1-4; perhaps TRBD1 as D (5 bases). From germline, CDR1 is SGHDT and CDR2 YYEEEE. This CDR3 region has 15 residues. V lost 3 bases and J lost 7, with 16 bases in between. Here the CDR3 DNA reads TGTGCCAGCAGCTGGGCGAGAGGGGAGGCTGAAAAACTGTTTTTT. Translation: CASSWARGEAEKLFF.

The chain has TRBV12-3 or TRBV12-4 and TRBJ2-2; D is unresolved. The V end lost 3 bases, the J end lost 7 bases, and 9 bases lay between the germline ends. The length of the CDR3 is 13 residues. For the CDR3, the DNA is TGTGCCAGCAGTTTGTGGGATGGCGGGGAGCTGTTTTTT. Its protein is CASSLWDGGELFF.

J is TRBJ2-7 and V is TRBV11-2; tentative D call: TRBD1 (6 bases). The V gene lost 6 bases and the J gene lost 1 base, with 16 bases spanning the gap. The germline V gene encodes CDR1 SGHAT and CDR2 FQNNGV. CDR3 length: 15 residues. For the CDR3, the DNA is TGTGCCAGCAGTCTCGCCGGGACACAGTCCTACGAGCAGTACTTC. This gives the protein CASSLAGTQSYEQYF.

DNA for the CDR3: TGTGCCAGCAGCTTGGGTGGGTGGCAGGGGGGCACTGAAGCTTTCTTT. It translates to CASSLGGWQGGTEAFF. The V and J genes are TRBV5-4 and TRBJ1-1; 7 bases agree with TRBD1. The V gene end was trimmed by 0 bases and the J gene end by 4 bases; junction bases not matched to a gene: 9. CDR3 length: 16 amino acids. Germline loops: CDR1 SGHNT, CDR2 YYREEE (reference sequence).

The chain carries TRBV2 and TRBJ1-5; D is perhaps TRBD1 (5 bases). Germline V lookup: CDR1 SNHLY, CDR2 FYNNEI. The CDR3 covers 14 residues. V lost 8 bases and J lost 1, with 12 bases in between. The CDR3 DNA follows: TGTGCCAGCGGGGGAATGTACAGCAATCAGCCCCAGCATTTT. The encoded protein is CASGGMYSNQPQHF.

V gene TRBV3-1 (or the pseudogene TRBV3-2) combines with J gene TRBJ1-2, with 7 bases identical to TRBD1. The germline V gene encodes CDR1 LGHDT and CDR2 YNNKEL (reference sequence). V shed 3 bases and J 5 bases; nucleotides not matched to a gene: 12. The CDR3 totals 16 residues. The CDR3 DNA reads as TGTGCCAGCAGCCATTGGGACAGCTCCGTTGGGTATGGCTACACCTTC. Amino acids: CASSHWDSSVGYGYTF.

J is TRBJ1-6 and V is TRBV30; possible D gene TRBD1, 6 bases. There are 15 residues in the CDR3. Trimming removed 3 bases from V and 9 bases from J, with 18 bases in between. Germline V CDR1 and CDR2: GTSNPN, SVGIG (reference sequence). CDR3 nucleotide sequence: TGTGCCTGGAGGGACCCCGGGACAACCCTTTCACCCCTCCACTTT. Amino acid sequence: CAWRDPGTTLSPLHF.

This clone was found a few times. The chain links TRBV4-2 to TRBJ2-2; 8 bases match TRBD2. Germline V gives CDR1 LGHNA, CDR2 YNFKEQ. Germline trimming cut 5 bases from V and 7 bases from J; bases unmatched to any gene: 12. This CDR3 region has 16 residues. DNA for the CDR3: TGTGCCAGCAGCGTTAGAGCGGGGGATTCTCACGGGGAGCTGTTTTTT. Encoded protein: CASSVRAGDSHGELFF.

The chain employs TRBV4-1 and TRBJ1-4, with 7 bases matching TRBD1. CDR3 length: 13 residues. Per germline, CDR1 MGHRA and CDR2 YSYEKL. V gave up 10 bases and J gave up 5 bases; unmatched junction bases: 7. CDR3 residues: CATRRGQNEKLFF. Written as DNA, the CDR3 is TGCGCCACCCGGAGGGGGCAAAATGAAAAACTGTTTTTT.

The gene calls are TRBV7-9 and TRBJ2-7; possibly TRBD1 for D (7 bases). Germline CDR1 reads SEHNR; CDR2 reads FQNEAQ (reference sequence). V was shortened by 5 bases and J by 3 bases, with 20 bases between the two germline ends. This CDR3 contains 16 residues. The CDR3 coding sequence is TGTGCCAGCAGCCCAGGGGGTCAAGGGCGGGGCTACGAGCAGTACTTC. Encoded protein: CASSPGGQGRGYEQYF. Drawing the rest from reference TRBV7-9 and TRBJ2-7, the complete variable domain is DTGVSQNPRHKITKRGQNVTFRCDPISEHNRLYWYRQTLGQGPEFLTYFQNEAQLEKSRLLSDRFSAERPKGSFSTLEIQRTEQGDSAMYLCASSPGGQGRGYEQYFGPGTRLTVT.

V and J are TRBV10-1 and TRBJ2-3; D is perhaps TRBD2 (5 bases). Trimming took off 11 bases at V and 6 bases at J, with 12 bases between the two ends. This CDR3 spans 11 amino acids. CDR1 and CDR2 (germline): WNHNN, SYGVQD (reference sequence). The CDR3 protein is CAVPGSDTQYF. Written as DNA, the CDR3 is TGCGCCGTACCGGGATCTGATACGCAGTATTTT.

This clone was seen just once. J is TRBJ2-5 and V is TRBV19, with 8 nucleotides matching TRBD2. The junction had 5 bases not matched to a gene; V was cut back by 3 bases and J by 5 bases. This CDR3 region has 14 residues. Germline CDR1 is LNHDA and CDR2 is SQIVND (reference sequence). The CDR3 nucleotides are TGTGCCAGTAGTATCCTGGCTAGCGGGGAGACCCAGTACTTC. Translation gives CASSILASGETQYF.

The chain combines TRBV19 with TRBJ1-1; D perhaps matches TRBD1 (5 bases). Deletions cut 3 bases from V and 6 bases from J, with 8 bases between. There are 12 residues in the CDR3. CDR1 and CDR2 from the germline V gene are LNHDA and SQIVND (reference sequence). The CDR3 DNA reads TGTGCCAGTAGTATTCGAGGGGCTGAAGCTTTCTTT. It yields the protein CASSIRGAEAFF. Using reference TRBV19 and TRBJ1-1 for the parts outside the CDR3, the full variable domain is DGGITQSPKYLFRKEGQNVTLSCEQNLNHDAMYWYRQDPGQGLRLIYYSQIVNDFQKGDIAEGYSVSREKKESFPLTVTSAQKNPTAFYLCASSIRGAEAFFGQGTRLTVV.

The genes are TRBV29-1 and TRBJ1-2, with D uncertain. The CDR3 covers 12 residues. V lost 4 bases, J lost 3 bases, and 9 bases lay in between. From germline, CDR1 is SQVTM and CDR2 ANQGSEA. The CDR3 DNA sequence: TGCAGCGTTGTGACCTCGTACTATGGCTACACCTTC. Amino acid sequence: CSVVTSYYGYTF.

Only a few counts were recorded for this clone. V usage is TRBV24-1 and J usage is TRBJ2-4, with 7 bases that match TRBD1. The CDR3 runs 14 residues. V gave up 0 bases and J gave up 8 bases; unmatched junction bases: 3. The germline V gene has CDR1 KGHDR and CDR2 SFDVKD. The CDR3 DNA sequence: TGTGCCACCAGTGATTTGAGGCAGGGGGACATTCAGTACTTC. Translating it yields CATSDLRQGDIQYF.

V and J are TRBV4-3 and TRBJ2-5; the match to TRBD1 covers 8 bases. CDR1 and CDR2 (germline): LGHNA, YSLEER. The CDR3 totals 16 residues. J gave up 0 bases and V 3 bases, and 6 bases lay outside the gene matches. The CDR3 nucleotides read TGCGCCAGCAGCCAGGGGGACAGGCTAAACCAAGAGACCCAGTACTTC. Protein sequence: CASSQGDRLNQETQYF.

The CDR3 sequence is CASSQEGTSELGEQYF. The CDR3 nucleotides read TGCGCCAGCAGCCAAGAAGGTACTAGCGAATTAGGCGAGCAGTACTTC. This chain links TRBV4-1 with TRBJ2-7; TRBD2 aligns across 7 bases. V shed 0 bases and J 6 bases; nucleotides not matched to a gene: 11. The CDR3 is 16 amino acids. CDR1 MGHRA and CDR2 YSYEKL come from the germline V gene.

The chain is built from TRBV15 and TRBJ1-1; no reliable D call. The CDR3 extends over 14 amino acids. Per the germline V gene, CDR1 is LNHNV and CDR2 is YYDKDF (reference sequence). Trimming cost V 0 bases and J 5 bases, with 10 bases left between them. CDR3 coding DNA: TGTGCCACCAGCAGAGATGCGGGGTATACTGAAGCTTTCTTT. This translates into CATSRDAGYTEAFF.

The DNA for the CDR3 is TGTGCCACCACGGGGGGACTAGCGGGGGTTGAGCAGTTCTTC. Its protein is CATTGGLAGVEQFF. This sequence joins TRBV15 and TRBJ2-1; 14 positions match TRBD2. This CDR3 has 14 amino acids. Germline CDR1 reads LNHNV; CDR2 reads YYDKDF (reference sequence). V trimming: 7 bases; J trimming: 9 bases; junction bases outside the gene matches: 5.

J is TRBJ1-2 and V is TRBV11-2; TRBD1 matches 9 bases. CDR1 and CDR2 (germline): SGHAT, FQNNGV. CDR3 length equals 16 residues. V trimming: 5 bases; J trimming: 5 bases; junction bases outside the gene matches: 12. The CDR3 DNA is TGTGCCAGCAGCCCCCGGATACAGGGGGCCCGTTATGGCTACACCTTC. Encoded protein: CASSPRIQGARYGYTF.